The 5 T cell receptor beta chains below all came from one sample that was sequenced in a study of blood T cell repertoires in COVID-19. The repertoire was sequenced with immunoSEQ multiplex PCR; TCRdb's copy has only in-frame clones and lacks some. Of 90,000 to 150,000 clones listed, 79% are singletons. The source material was peripheral blood. Receptors originate from a woman of 80 years or more with acute or convalescent COVID-19.

This rearrangement joins TRBV19 to TRBJ2-5; weak D call: TRBD1 (5 bases). Trimming pared 5 bases from V and 2 bases from J, leaving 12 bases between. Germline V CDR1 and CDR2: LNHDA, SQIVND (reference sequence). The CDR3 spans 14 residues. CDR3 loop: CASSDRQSQETQYF. The DNA for the CDR3 is TGTGCCAGTAGTGATCGACAGAGTCAAGAGACCCAGTACTTC.

The CDR3 bases are TGTGCCACCAGCTTCGGACAGGGCTCTGGAAACACCATATATTTT. Translated, it gives CATSFGQGSGNTIYF. The chain uses TRBV15 and TRBJ1-3, with 8 bases identical to TRBD1. Germline trimming cut 5 bases from V and 0 bases from J; bases unmatched to any gene: 3. The CDR3 totals 15 residues. Germline values: CDR1 LNHNV, CDR2 YYDKDF (reference sequence).

This clone was observed once. V is TRBV3-1 (or the pseudogene TRBV3-2) and J is TRBJ1-4; 10 nucleotides agree with TRBD1. Per the germline V gene, CDR1 is LGHDT and CDR2 is YNNKEL (reference sequence). The CDR3 has 16 residues. V lost 4 bases and J lost 8; bases outside the gene matches: 10. As DNA, the CDR3 is TGTGCCAGCAGCCGTGACCGGGACAGGGGCGGGGAAAAACTGTTTTTT. As protein: CASSRDRDRGGEKLFF.

This clone appeared once. This chain joins TRBV4-3 and TRBJ2-7; D perhaps matches TRBD1 (5 bases). V was clipped by 0 bases and J by 3 bases, with 12 bases between them. The CDR3 totals 15 residues. The germline CDR1 and CDR2 sequences are LGHNA and YSLEER. CDR3 sequence (DNA): TGCGCCAGCAGCCAAGATCACGACAGTTTCTACGAGCAGTACTTC. Encoded protein: CASSQDHDSFYEQYF.

Notes on this clone: In the same sample, other DNA sequences code for this CDR3. This chain joins TRBV5-1 and TRBJ1-1; 9 bases line up with TRBD1. Germline assignment: CDR1 SGHRS and CDR2 YFSETQ. This CDR3 is built from 14 residues. Trimming removed 0 bases from V and 5 bases from J; junction bases left unmatched: 2. The CDR3 reads CASSLDRGQTEAFF. CDR3 in DNA: TGCGCCAGCAGCTTGGACAGGGGGCAAACTGAAGCTTTCTTT. Complete variable domain (other parts from reference TRBV5-1 and TRBJ1-1): KAGVTQTPRYLIKTRGQQVTLSCSPISGHRSVSWYQQTPGQGLQFLFEYFSETQRNKGNFPGRFSGRQFSNSRSEMNVSTLELGDSALYLCASSLDRGQTEAFFGQGTRLTVV.